The 16 T cell receptor beta chains below come from one sample, sequenced in a study of regulatory T cells in long-lasting Graves disease. iRepertoire HTBI primers and Arm-PCR of CDR3 regions built TCR beta libraries. TCRdb analysed the multiplex PCR reads with MiXCR anew, one entry per CDR3 protein. The table includes some 600,000 distinct CDR3 sequences, 15% to 20% detected once. Time point noted: newly diagnosed GD, antithyroid drugs for less than 3 months. PBMCs provided the RNA from which the TCR library was made. Separately, the same data were catalogued under a study of T cells in Graves' hyperthyroidism and ophthalmopathy.

This sample comprised peripheral blood mononuclear cells (PBMCs), obtained at new diagnosis, from a patient treated with antithyroid drugs. The receptors originated from a man younger than 35 with Graves disease.

This clonotype has ten or more counts. The chain couples TRBV7-9 to TRBJ2-1; 14 bases fit TRBD2. V lost 3 bases, J lost 9 bases, and 7 bases stayed unmatched. The CDR3 is 16 residues long. Germline CDR1 SEHNR, CDR2 FQNEAQ (reference sequence). The CDR3 loop is CASSFLGLAGDGEQFF. The DNA of the CDR3 is TGTGCCAGCAGCTTCCTGGGACTAGCGGGAGACGGTGAGCAGTTCTTC.

The genes are TRBV19 and TRBJ1-5; D is unresolved. Germline V gene lookup returns CDR1 LNHDA and CDR2 SQIVND (reference sequence). Between the trimmed V and J ends, which lost 1 base and 3 bases, there was a span of 13 bases. CDR3 length: 16 amino acids. This CDR3 reads CASSIVAADLNQPQHF. The DNA of the CDR3 is TGTGCCAGTAGTATAGTCGCGGCAGATCTCAATCAGCCCCAGCATTTT. Full variable domain (remainder filled in from reference TRBV19 and TRBJ1-5): DGGITQSPKYLFRKEGQNVTLSCEQNLNHDAMYWYRQDPGQGLRLIYYSQIVNDFQKGDIAEGYSVSREKKESFPLTVTSAQKNPTAFYLCASSIVAADLNQPQHFGDGTRLSIL.

CDR3 loop: CSVGGRGSEQYF. The CDR3 DNA follows: TGCAGCGTTGGGGGGCGGGGGAGCGAGCAGTACTTC. The chain joins TRBV29-1 to TRBJ2-7; weak D call: TRBD2 (7 bases). V was trimmed by 4 bases and J by 6 bases, leaving 13 bases between them. The CDR3 consists of 12 residues. Germline CDR1 and CDR2: SQVTM and ANQGSEA.

For this clonotype: Sequence at one end of the junction differs from germline and may be a read error. V gene TRBV12-3 or TRBV12-4 combines with J gene TRBJ2-2, with TRBD2 identical over 9 bases. This CDR3 region has 16 residues. The CDR3 DNA follows: TGCGCCAGCACCTCAACGGCGGGAGGGCCCACCGGGGAGCTGTTTTTT. The encoded protein is CASTSTAGGPTGELFF.

The V call is TRBV5-1, the J call TRBJ2-7; D is uncertain. The V and J ends lost 0 bases and 1 base respectively, with 8 bases between them. CDR1 SGHRS and CDR2 YFSETQ come from the germline V gene. The CDR3 runs 14 residues. Here the CDR3 DNA reads TGCGCCAGCAGCTTGGAGTTGATGTCCTACGAGCAGTACTTC. Its protein product is CASSLELMSYEQYF.

The sample holds many counts of this clonotype. The chain links TRBV2 to TRBJ2-1; D not resolved. Between the trimmed V and J ends, which lost 7 bases and 5 bases, there was a span of 9 bases. The germline CDR1 and CDR2 sequences are SNHLY and FYNNEI. The CDR3 runs to 12 residues. As DNA, the CDR3 is TGTGCCAGCACCCCGGAAGACAATGAGCAGTTCTTC. This translates into CASTPEDNEQFF.

The chain is built from TRBV13 and TRBJ2-6; D may match TRBD1 or TRBD2 (5 bases each). The V gene lost 1 base and the J gene lost 4 bases, with 8 bases spanning the gap. The germline CDR1 and CDR2 sequences are PRHDT and FYEKMQ (reference sequence). The CDR3 totals 15 residues. The CDR3 DNA reads as TGTGCCAGCAGCTTAGAGGGGACCGGGGCCAACGTCCTGACTTTC. Translating it yields CASSLEGTGANVLTF.

CDR3 sequence reads: CASSSPGQGANGYTF. CDR3 in DNA: TGTGCCAGCAGTTCGCCGGGACAGGGGGCTAATGGCTACACCTTC. The chain uses TRBV28 and TRBJ1-2; 12 nucleotides align to TRBD1. Germline V gives CDR1 MDHEN, CDR2 SYDVKM. Losses at the gene ends were 4 bases for V and 6 bases for J; bases not matched to a gene: 6. The CDR3 sequence is 15 residues long.

This clonotype has a count of ten or more. This chain connects TRBV20-1 to TRBJ2-7; 7 bases map to TRBD1. The CDR3 totals 15 residues. The germline V gene encodes CDR1 DFQATT and CDR2 SNEGSKA (reference sequence). V trimming: 0 bases; J trimming: 1 base; junction bases outside the gene matches: 6. CDR3 region: CSARDQRQGSYEQYF. The CDR3, as DNA: TGCAGTGCTAGAGATCAGAGACAGGGATCCTACGAGCAGTACTTC.

This clonotype was recorded many times. The gene calls are TRBV30 and TRBJ2-1; 9 bases are a match to TRBD2. The CDR3 covers 17 residues. Looked up from germline, CDR1 is GTSNPN and CDR2 is SVGIG (reference sequence). V shed 1 base, J shed 3 bases, and the junction held 10 bases outside the gene matches. CDR3 sequence: CAWSDFASGTIYNEQFF. CDR3 bases: TGTGCCTGGAGTGATTTCGCTAGCGGGACCATCTACAATGAGCAGTTCTTC.

In its sample, this clonotype was seen a few times. Written as DNA, the CDR3 is TGCGCCAGCAGCTTGGGTGGAGCGGGAACAACAGATACGCAGTATTTT. This codes for CASSLGGAGTTDTQYF. This sequence joins TRBV5-1 and TRBJ2-3; 7 nucleotides match TRBD2. V lost 0 bases, J lost 3 bases, and 7 bases stayed unmatched. The V gene's germline CDR1 is SGHRS and CDR2 YFSETQ. The CDR3 runs 16 residues.

This clonotype was seen repeatedly, ten times or more. The rearrangement links TRBV5-1 to TRBJ1-1; D possibly corresponds to TRBD1 (6 bases). Germline values: CDR1 SGHRS, CDR2 YFSETQ. CDR3 length: 16 amino acids. V lost 1 base to trimming and J lost 1 base, with 14 bases between them. The CDR3 sequence is CASSLRGALGNTEAFF. The CDR3 nucleotides read TGCGCCAGCAGCTTGAGGGGGGCACTTGGGAACACTGAAGCTTTCTTT. Looking up the rest from reference TRBV5-1 and TRBJ1-1 gives the full variable domain: KAGVTQTPRYLIKTRGQQVTLSCSPISGHRSVSWYQQTPGQGLQFLFEYFSETQRNKGNFPGRFSGRQFSNSRSEMNVSTLELGDSALYLCASSLRGALGNTEAFFGQGTRLTVV.

This clonotype has just a few counts. The chain couples TRBV6-1 to TRBJ1-4; D gene ambiguous. CDR1 and CDR2 (germline): MNHNS, SASEGT. The length of the CDR3 is 15 residues. V gave up 4 bases and J gave up 4 bases, with 13 bases separating them. The CDR3 nucleotides are TGTGCCAGCAGTGGATCTACAGCCTATAATGAAAAACTGTTTTTT. It is translated as CASSGSTAYNEKLFF.

This chain joins TRBV4-1 and TRBJ2-7, with D perhaps given as TRBD1 or TRBD2 (5 bases each). This CDR3 contains 16 residues. V was clipped by 1 base and J by 2 bases, with 15 bases between them. Germline lookup yields CDR1 MGHRA and CDR2 YSYEKL. The CDR3 loop reads CASSQVGQGRAYEQYF. The CDR3 DNA is TGCGCCAGCAGCCAAGTTGGGCAGGGACGCGCCTACGAGCAGTACTTC.

This clonotype was observed at least ten times. The V and J genes are TRBV11-2 and TRBJ2-7; D is possibly TRBD2 (5 bases). Germline CDR1 reads SGHAT; CDR2 reads FQNNGV. The CDR3 contains 13 residues. Trimming shortened V by 5 bases and J by 3 bases, and 11 bases separated the two germline ends. The CDR3 DNA sequence: TGTGCCAGCAGCGGGCTAGCTATCTACGAGCAGTACTTC. Protein product: CASSGLAIYEQYF.

This clonotype has a single count. The rearrangement joins TRBV7-2 to TRBJ2-1, with 8 bases identical to TRBD2. Germline CDR1 and CDR2: SGHTA and FQGNSA. The length of the CDR3 is 16 residues. J was trimmed by 5 bases and V by 6 bases; bases with no gene match: 12. The CDR3 nucleotides read TGTGCCAGCAGAGGACTGGCGGGAGGATCCAACAATGAGCAGTTCTTC. This encodes CASRGLAGGSNNEQFF. Looking up the rest from reference TRBV7-2 and TRBJ2-1 gives the full variable domain: GAGVSQSPSNKVTEKGKDVELRCDPISGHTALYWYRQSLGQGLEFLIYFQGNSAPDKSGLPSDRFSAERTGGSVSTLTIQRTQQEDSAVYLCASRGLAGGSNNEQFFGPGTRLTVL.